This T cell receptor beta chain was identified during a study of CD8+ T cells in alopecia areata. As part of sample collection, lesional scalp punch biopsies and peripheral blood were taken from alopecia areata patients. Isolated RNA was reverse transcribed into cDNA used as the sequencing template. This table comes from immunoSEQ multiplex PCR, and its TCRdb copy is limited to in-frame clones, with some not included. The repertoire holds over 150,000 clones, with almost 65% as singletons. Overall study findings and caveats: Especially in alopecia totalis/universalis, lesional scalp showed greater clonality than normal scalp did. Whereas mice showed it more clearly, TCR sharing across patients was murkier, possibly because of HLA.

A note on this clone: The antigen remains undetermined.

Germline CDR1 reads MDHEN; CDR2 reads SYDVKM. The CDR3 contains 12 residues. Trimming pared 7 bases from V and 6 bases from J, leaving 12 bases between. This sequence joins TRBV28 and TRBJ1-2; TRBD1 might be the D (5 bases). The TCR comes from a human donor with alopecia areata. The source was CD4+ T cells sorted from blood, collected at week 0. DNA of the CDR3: TGTGCCAGCACCGACCAGGGACATGGCTACACCTTC. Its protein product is CASTDQGHGYTF.